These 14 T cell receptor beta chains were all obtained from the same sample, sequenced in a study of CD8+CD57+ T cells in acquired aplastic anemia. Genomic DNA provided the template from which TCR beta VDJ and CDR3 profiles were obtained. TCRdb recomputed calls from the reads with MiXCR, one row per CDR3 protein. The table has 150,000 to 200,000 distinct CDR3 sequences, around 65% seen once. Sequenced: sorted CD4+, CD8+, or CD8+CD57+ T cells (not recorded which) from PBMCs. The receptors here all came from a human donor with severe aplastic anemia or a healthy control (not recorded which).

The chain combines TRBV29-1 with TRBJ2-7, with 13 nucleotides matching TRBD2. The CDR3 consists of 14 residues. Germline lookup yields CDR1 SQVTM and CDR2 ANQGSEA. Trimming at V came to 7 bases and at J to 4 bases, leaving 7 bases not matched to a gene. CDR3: CSAAPGLAGYEQYF. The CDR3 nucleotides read TGCAGCGCAGCACCGGGACTAGCGGGATACGAGCAGTACTTC.

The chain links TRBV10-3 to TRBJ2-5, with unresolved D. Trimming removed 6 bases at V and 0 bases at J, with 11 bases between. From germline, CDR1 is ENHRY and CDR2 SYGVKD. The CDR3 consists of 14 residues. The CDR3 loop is CAISDDQYQETQYF. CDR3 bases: TGTGCCATCAGCGATGACCAGTACCAAGAGACCCAGTACTTC.

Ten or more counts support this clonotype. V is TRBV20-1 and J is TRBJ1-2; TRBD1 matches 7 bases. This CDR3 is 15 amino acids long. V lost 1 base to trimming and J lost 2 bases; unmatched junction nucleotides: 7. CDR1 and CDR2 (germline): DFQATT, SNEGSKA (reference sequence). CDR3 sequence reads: CSARAPGQSNYGYTF. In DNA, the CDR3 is TGCAGTGCTAGAGCCCCGGGACAGAGCAACTATGGCTACACCTTC.

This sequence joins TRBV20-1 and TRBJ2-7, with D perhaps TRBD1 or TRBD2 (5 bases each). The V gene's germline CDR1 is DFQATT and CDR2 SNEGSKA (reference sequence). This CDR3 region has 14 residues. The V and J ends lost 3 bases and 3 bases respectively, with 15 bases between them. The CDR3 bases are TGCAGTGCTAGCAAGAGGGGTGGGGACTACGAGCAGTACTTC. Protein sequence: CSASKRGGDYEQYF.

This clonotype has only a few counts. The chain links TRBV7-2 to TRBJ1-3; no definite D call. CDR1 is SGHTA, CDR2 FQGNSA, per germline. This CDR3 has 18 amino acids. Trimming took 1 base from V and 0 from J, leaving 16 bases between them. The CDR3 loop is CASSLVWQAEGSGNTIYF. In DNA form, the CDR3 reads TGTGCCAGCAGCTTAGTTTGGCAGGCAGAGGGCTCTGGAAACACCATATATTTT.

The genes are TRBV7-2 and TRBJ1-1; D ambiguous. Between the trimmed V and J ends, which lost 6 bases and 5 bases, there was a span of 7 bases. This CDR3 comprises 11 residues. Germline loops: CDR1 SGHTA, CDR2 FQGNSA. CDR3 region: CASSPGTEAFF. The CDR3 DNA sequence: TGTGCCAGCAGTCCCGGGACTGAAGCTTTCTTT. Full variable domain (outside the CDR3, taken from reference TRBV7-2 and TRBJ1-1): GAGVSQSPSNKVTEKGKDVELRCDPISGHTALYWYRQSLGQGLEFLIYFQGNSAPDKSGLPSDRFSAERTGGSVSTLTIQRTQQEDSAVYLCASSPGTEAFFGQGTRLTVV.

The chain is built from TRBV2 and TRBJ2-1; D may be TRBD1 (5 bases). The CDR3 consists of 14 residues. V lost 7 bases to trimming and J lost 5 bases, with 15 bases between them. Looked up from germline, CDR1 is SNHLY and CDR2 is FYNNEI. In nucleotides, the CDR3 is TGTGCCAGCAAGGAAAGGGCACAGGACAATGAGCAGTTCTTC. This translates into CASKERAQDNEQFF.

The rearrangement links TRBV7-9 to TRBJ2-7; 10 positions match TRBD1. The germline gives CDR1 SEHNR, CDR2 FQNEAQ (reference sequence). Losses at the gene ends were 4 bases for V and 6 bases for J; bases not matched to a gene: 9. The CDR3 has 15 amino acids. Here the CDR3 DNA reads TGTGCCAGCAGCTCGGAAGCGGGACAGGGGATCGAGCAGTACTTC. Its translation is CASSSEAGQGIEQYF.

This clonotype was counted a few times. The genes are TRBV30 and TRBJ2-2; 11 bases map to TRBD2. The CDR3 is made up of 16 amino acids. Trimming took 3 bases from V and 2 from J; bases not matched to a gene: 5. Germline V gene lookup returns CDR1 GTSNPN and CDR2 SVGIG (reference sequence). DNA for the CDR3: TGTGCCTGGAGAATCGGACTAGCGGGTAACACCGGGGAGCTGTTTTTT. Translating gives CAWRIGLAGNTGELFF.

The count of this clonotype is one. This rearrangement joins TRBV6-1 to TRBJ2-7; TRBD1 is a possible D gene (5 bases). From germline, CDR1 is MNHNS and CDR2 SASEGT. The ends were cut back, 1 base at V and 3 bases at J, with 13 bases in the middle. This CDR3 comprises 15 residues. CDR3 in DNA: TGTGCCAGCAGTGAAGAGCAGGGATCGCACTACGAGCAGTACTTC. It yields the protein CASSEEQGSHYEQYF.

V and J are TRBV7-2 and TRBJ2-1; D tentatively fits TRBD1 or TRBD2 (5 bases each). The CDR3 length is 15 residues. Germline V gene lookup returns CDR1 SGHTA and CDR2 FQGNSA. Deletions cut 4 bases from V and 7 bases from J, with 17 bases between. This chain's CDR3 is CASSYEGTARNEQFF. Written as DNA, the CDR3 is TGTGCCAGCAGCTACGAAGGGACCGCCAGGAATGAGCAGTTCTTC.

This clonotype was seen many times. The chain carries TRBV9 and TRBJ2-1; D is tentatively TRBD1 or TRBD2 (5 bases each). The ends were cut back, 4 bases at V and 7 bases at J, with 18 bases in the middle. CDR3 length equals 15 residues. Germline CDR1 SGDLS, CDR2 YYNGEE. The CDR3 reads CASSLWGQEGNEQFF. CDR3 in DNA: TGTGCCAGCAGCCTTTGGGGCCAAGAGGGGAATGAGCAGTTCTTC.

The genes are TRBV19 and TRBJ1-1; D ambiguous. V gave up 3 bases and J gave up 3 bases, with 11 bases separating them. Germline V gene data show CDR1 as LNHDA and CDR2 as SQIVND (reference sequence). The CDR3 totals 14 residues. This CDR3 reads CASSMRYGDTEAFF. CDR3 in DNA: TGTGCCAGTAGTATGAGGTACGGGGACACTGAAGCTTTCTTT.

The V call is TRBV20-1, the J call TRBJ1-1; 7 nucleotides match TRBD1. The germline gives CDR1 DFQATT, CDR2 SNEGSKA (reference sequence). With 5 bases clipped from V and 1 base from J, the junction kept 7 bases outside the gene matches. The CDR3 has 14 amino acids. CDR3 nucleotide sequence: TGCAGTGCTCCGGGACAGCCTGCGAACACTGAAGCTTTCTTT. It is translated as CSAPGQPANTEAFF.